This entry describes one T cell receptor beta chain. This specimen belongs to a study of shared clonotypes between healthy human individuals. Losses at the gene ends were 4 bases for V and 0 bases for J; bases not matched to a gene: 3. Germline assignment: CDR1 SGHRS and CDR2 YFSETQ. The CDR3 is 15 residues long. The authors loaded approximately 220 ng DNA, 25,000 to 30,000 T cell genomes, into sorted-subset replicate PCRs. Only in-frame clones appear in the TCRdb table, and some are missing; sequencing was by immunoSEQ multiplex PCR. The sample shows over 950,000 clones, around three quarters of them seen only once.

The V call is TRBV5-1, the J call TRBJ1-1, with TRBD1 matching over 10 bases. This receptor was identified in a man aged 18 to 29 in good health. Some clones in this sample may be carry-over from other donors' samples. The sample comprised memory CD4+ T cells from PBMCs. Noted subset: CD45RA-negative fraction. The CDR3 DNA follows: TGCGCCAGCAGCCCCGGACAGGGGGTGAACACTGAAGCTTTCTTT. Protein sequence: CASSPGQGVNTEAFF.